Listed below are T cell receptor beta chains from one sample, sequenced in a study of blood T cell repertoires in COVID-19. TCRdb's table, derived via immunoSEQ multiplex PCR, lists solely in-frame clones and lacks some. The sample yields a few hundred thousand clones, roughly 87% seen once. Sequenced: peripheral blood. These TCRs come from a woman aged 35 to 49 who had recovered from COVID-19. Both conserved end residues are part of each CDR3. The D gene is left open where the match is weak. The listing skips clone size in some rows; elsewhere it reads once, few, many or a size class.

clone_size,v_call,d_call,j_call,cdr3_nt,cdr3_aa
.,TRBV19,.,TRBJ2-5,TGTGCCAGTAGTATAGGTGCTGAGGAGACCCAGTACTTC,CASSIGAEETQYF
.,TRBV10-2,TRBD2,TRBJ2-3,TGCGCCAGCAGTGGTACTAGCGGGAGCACAGATACGCAGTATTTT,CASSGTSGSTDTQYF
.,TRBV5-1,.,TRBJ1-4,TGCGCCAGCAGCTTGGCGCCCGGCGGAGTTGAAAAACTGTTTTTT,CASSLAPGGVEKLFF
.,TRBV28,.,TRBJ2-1,TGTGCCAGCAGTTTATCGGAGGGGGCAATGGCGTCCAATGAGCAGTTCTTC,CASSLSEGAMASNEQFF
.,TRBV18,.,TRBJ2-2,TGTGCCAGCTCACCACCTTATGCTGGACACAACACCGGGGAGCTGTTTTTT,CASSPPYAGHNTGELFF
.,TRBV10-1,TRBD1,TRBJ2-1,TGCGCCAGCAGTGGAGGGACAGATGAGCAGTTCTTC,CASSGGTDEQFF
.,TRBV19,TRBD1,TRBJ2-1,TGTGCCAGTAGTAGGGGACAGTCCTACAATGAGCAGTTCTTC,CASSRGQSYNEQFF
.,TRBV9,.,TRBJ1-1,TGTGCCAGCAGCGTAGGCTCCTCAACAGGGAACACTGAAGCTTTCTTT,CASSVGSSTGNTEAFF
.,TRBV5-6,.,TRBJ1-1,TGTGCCAGCAGCTTGGGGGGGCCAGGGGAAAGAGCTTTCTTT,CASSLGGPGERAFF
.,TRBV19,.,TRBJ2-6,TGTGCCAGCGAACTAGAAGCCGGGGCCAACGTCCTGACTTTC,CASELEAGANVLTF
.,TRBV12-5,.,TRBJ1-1,TGTGCTAGTGGTGCGTGGGGCAGAGACACTGAAGCTTTCTTT,CASGAWGRDTEAFF
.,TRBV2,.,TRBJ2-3,TGTGCCAGCAGTCTGGGCGGGGTCACAGATACGCAGTATTTT,CASSLGGVTDTQYF
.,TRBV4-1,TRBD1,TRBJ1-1,TGCGCCAGCAGCCAAGTGGACAGGGTAGAAGCTTTCTTT,CASSQVDRVEAFF
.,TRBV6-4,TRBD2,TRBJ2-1,TGTGCCAGCAGCCAGACTAGCGGGGCTGAGAATGAGCAGTTCTTC,CASSQTSGAENEQFF
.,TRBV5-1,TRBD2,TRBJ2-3,TGCGCCAGCAGCTTCGGACTAGCGAGAATGGCAGATACGCAGTATTTT,CASSFGLARMADTQYF
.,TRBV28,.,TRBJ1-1,TGTGCCAGCAGTTTAGGGACGGGGGTAGCCGCTTTCTTT,CASSLGTGVAAFF
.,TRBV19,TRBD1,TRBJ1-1,TGTGCCAGTAGTATGGTACAGGGGAGTGAAGCTTTCTTT,CASSMVQGSEAFF
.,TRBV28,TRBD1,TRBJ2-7,TGTGCCAGCAGCGTAATTGGGACAGACGCGCAGTACTTC,CASSVIGTDAQYF
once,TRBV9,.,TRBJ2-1,TGTGCCAGCAGCGGAACAGCGGGCTCCTACAATGAGCAGTTCTTC,CASSGTAGSYNEQFF
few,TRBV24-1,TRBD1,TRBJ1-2,TGTGCCACCAGTGATTCCCTCGGGACAGGGGGCGGCTACACCTTC,CATSDSLGTGGGYTF
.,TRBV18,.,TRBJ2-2,TGTGCCAGCTCACCGCAGCAACTCGGTGGGACTAACACCGGGGAGCTGTTTTTT,CASSPQQLGGTNTGELFF
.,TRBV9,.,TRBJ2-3,TGTGCCAGCAGCACATCCCCTCATCCGGATACGCAGTATTTT,CASSTSPHPDTQYF
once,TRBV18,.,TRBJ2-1,TGTGCCAGCTCACCGCCCAGCTCCTACAATGAGCAGTTCTTC,CASSPPSSYNEQFF
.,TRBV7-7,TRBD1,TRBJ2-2,TGTGCCAGCACCCAACTCGGGACAGATCACACCGGGGAGCTGTTTTTT,CASTQLGTDHTGELFF
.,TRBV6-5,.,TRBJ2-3,TGTGCCAGCAGTCGACTCGATGCAGATACGCAGTATTTT,CASSRLDADTQYF
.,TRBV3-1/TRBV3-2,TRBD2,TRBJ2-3,TGTGCCAGCAGCCAACAGCGGGGGGTTGGCACAGATACGCAGTATTTT,CASSQQRGVGTDTQYF
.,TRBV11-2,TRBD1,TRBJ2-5,TGTGCCAGCAGCGAGGGACAGGGGAGACAAGAGACCCAGTACTTC,CASSEGQGRQETQYF
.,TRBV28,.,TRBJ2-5,TGTGCCAGCAGTTTCCGTTTTGGTGGAGGGCGAGGGGAGACCCAGTACTTC,CASSFRFGGGRGETQYF
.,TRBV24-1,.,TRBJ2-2,TGTGCCACCAGTGGACAGGCGAACAAGAACACCGGGGAGCTGTTTTTT,CATSGQANKNTGELFF
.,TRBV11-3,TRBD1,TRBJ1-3,TGTGCCAGCAGCGCGCAGGGGGACTCTGGAAACACCATATATTTT,CASSAQGDSGNTIYF
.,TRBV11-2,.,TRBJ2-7,TGTGCCAGCAGCTCGGTCCGGGACAACTCCTACGAGCAGTACTTC,CASSSVRDNSYEQYF
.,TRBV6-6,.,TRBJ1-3,TGTGCCAGCAGTCCCCCCCCTCGGGAGGGAAACACCATATATTTT,CASSPPPREGNTIYF
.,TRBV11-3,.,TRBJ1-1,TGTGCCAGCAGCTTCTCCTTCGGAGGGAACACTGAAGCTTTCTTT,CASSFSFGGNTEAFF
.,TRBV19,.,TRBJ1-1,TGTGCCAGTTCTGGGAGGAACACTGAAGCTTTCTTT,CASSGRNTEAFF
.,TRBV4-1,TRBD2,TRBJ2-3,TGCGCCAGCAGCCCTAGGACTAGTAGAACAGATACGCAGTATTTT,CASSPRTSRTDTQYF
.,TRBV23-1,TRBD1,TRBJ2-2,TGCGCCAGCAGTCAAAACCCGGGGACAGGGGTCACCGGGGAGCTGTTTTTT,CASSQNPGTGVTGELFF
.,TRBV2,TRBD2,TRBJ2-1,TGTGCCAGCCAAAACAGCGGGGGACTAAATGAGCAGTTCTTC,CASQNSGGLNEQFF
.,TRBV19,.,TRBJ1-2,TGTGCCAGTAGTCCCTCGCCGATGAGAAACAGCTATGGCTACACCTTC,CASSPSPMRNSYGYTF
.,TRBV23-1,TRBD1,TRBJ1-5,TGCGCCAGCAGTCAATTTCCAGGGGGGAGCAATCAGCCCCAGCATTTT,CASSQFPGGSNQPQHF
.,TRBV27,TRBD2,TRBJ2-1,TGTGCCAGCAGTCAAGCGGGATATGAGCAGTTCTTC,CASSQAGYEQFF
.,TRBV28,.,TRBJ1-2,TGTGCCACCACCACCGTACCGGGGGGGGGCTACACCTTC,CATTTVPGGGYTF
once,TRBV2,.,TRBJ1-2,TGTGCCAGCAGTACCGAGCGCTGGACAGCTTATGGCTACACCTTC,CASSTERWTAYGYTF
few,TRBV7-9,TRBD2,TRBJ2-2,TGTGCCAGCAGCACCGGGACTAGCGGGAGACTGGACACCGGGGAGCTGTTTTTT,CASSTGTSGRLDTGELFF
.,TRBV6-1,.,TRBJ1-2,TGTGCCAGCAGTGAAGGGGGGCAGGTTTACTATGGCTACACCTTC,CASSEGGQVYYGYTF
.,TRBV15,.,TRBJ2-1,TGTGCCACCAGCAGAGATGTCGGCGGGAATGAGCAGTTCTTC,CATSRDVGGNEQFF
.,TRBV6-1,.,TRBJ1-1,TGTGCCAGCAGTGAAGGGGGGGGAGGTACTGAAGCTTTCTTT,CASSEGGGGTEAFF
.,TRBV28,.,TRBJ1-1,TGTGCCAGCAGAGCAGAGACAGCGCAAAACACTGAAGCTTTCTTT,CASRAETAQNTEAFF
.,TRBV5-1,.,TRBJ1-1,TGCGCCAGCAGCTTGGCGGGTCGCCCCCCTGAAGCTTTCTTT,CASSLAGRPPEAFF
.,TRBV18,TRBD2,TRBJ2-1,TGTGCCAGCTCGGGGGGGAGCAACAATGAGCAGTTCTTC,CASSGGSNNEQFF
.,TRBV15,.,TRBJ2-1,TGTGCCACCAGCAGAGATATAGATAACGTCAATGAGCAGTTCTTC,CATSRDIDNVNEQFF
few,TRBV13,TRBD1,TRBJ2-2,TGTGCCAGCAGCTTAGGAGGGGGCATGAGAACCGGGGAGCTGTTTTTT,CASSLGGGMRTGELFF
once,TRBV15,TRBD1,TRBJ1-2,TGTGCCACCAGCGGAACAGGGGTTGACGGCTACACCTTC,CATSGTGVDGYTF
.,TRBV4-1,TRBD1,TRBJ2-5,TGCGCCAGCAGCCAAATGGGACAGCCAGGGCCCCAGTACTTC,CASSQMGQPGPQYF
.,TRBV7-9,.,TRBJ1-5,TGTGCCAGCAGCCCGAGGGGGGGCGCTGGCAATCAGCCCCAGCATTTT,CASSPRGGAGNQPQHF
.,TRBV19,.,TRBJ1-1,TGTGCCAGTATTAGTTCCGCGACAGTCAGGACTGAAGCTTTCTTT,CASISSATVRTEAFF
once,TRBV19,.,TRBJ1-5,TGTGCCAGTAGTATTATTACAAAAGGCAATCAGCCCCAGCATTTT,CASSIITKGNQPQHF
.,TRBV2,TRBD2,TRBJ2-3,TGTGCCAGCATTTGGGCGGGAGGGATAGATACGCAGTATTTT,CASIWAGGIDTQYF
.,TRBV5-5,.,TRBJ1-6,TGTGCCAGCAGCAGCAGGTCTAATTCACCCCTCCACTTT,CASSSRSNSPLHF